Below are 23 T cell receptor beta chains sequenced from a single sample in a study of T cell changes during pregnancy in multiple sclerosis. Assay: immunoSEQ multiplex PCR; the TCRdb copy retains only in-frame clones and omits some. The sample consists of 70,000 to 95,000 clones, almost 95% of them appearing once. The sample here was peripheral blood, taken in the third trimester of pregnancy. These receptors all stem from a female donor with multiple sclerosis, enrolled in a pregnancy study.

This CDR3 is CASSEAGGGGQPQHF. The DNA of the CDR3 is TGTGCCAGCAGTGAAGCAGGAGGGGGCGGTCAGCCCCAGCATTTT. The chain combines TRBV6-1 with TRBJ1-5; 7 bases line up with TRBD1. The CDR3 spans 15 residues. After removal of 0 bases from V and 6 bases from J, the junction contained 5 bases not matched to a gene. Germline values: CDR1 MNHNS, CDR2 SASEGT.

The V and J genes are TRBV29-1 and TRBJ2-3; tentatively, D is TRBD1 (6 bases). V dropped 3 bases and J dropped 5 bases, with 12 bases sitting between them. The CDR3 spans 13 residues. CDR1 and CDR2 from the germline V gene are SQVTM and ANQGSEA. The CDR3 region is CSVDDFRGDTQYF. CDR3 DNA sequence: TGCAGCGTTGACGACTTCAGGGGAGATACGCAGTATTTT.

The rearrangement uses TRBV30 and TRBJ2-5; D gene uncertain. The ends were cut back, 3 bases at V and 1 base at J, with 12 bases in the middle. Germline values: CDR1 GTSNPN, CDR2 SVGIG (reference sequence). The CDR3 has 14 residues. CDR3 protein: CAWRRSSTQETQYF. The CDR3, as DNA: TGTGCCTGGAGACGGAGTAGTACCCAAGAGACCCAGTACTTC.

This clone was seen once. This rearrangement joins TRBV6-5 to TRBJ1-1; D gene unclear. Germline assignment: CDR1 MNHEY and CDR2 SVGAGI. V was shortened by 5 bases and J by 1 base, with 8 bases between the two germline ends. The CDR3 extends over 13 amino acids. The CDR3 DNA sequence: TGTGCCAGCAGTCGGGAGTGGAACACTGAAGCTTTCTTT. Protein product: CASSREWNTEAFF.

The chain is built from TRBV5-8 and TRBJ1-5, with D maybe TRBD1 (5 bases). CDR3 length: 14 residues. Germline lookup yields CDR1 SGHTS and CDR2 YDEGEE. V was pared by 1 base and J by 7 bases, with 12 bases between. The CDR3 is CASSLFQGGQPQHF. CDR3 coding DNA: TGTGCCAGCAGCTTGTTTCAGGGCGGACAGCCCCAGCATTTT.

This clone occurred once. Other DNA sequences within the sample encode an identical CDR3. The CDR3, as DNA: TGTGCCAGCAGCTTAGTCGGGAGTTCCTACGAGCAGTACTTC. Amino acids: CASSLVGSSYEQYF. The rearrangement uses TRBV7-2 and TRBJ2-7, with a weak D call TRBD2 (6 bases). The CDR3 has 14 amino acids. Germline CDR1 is SGHTA and CDR2 is FQGNSA. Trimming left V 1 base short and J 1 base short, with 8 bases between.

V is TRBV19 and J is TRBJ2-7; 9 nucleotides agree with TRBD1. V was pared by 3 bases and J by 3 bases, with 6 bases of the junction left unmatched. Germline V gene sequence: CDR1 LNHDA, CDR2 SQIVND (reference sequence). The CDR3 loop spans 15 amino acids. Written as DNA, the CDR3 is TGTGCCAGTAGTATGGCCGACAGGGGGGACTACGAGCAGTACTTC. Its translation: CASSMADRGDYEQYF.

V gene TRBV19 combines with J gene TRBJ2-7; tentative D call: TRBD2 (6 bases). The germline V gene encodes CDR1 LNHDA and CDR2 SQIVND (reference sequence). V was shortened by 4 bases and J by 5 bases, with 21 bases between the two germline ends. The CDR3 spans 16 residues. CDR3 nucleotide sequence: TGTGCCAGTAGTACCCCGTTGCGGGGTGCGGATCACGAGCAGTACTTC. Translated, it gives CASSTPLRGADHEQYF.

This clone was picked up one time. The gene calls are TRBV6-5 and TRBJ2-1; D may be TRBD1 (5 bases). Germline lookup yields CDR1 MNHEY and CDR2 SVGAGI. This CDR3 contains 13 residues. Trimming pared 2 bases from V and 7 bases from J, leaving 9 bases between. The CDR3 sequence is CASSYVQGNEQFF. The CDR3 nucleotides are TGTGCCAGCAGTTACGTGCAGGGAAATGAGCAGTTCTTC.

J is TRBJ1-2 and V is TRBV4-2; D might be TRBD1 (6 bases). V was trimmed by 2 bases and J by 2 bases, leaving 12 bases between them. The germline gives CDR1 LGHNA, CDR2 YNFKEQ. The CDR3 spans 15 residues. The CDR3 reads CASSQQTGSNYGYTF. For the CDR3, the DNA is TGTGCCAGCAGCCAACAGACAGGCAGCAACTATGGCTACACCTTC.

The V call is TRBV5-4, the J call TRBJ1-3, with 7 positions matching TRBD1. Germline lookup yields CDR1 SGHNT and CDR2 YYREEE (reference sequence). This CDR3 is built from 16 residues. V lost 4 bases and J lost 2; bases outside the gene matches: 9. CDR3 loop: CASSGGGQGAGNTIYF. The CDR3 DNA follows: TGTGCCAGCAGCGGGGGCGGGCAGGGGGCTGGAAACACCATATATTTT.

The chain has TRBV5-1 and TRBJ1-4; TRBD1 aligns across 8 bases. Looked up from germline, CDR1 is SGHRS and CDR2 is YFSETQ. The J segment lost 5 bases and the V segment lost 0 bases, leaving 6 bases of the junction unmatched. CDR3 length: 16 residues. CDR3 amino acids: CASSLGAGGANEKLFF. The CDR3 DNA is TGCGCCAGCAGCTTGGGGGCAGGGGGCGCGAATGAAAAACTGTTTTTT.

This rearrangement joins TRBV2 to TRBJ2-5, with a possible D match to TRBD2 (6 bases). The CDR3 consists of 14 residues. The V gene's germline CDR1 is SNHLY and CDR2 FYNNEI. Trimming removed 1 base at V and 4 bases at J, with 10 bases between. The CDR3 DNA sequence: TGTGCCAGCAGTGAAGGTGAGGGAGGAGAGACCCAGTACTTC. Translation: CASSEGEGGETQYF.

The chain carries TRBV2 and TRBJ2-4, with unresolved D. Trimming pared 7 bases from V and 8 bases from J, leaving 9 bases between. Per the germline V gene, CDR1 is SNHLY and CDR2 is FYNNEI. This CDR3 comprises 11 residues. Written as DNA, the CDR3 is TGTGCCAGCAAGGATCGGGACATTCAGTACTTC. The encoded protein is CASKDRDIQYF. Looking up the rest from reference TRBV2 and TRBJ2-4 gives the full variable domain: EPEVTQTPSHQVTQMGQEVILRCVPISNHLYFYWYRQILGQKVEFLVSFYNNEISEKSEIFDDQFSVERPDGSNFTLKIRSTKLEDSAMYFCASKDRDIQYFGAGTRLSVL.

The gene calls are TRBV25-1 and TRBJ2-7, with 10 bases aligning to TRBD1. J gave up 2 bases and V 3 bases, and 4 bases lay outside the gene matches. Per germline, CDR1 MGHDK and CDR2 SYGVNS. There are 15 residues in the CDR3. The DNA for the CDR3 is TGTGCCAGCAGTGATGGGACAGGGGTAACCTACGAGCAGTACTTC. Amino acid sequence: CASSDGTGVTYEQYF.

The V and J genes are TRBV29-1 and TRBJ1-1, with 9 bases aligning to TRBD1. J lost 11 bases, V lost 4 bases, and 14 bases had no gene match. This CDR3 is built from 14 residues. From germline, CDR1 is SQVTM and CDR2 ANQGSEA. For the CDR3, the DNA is TGCAGCGTTGCCTCCAGATTACAGGGGGCGCGGGCTTTCTTT. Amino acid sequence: CSVASRLQGARAFF.

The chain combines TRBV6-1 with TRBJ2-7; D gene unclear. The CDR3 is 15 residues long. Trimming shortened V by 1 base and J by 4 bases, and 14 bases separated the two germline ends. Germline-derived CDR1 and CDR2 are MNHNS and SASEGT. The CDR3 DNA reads TGTGCCAGCAGTGAAGGGTTGGGCACGTCATACGAGCAGTACTTC. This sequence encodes CASSEGLGTSYEQYF.

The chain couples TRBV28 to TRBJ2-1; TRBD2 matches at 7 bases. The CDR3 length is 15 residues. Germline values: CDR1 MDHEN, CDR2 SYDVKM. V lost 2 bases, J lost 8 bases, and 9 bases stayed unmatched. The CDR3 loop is CASSLGGSIGDEQFF. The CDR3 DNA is TGTGCCAGCAGTTTAGGCGGGAGTATTGGGGATGAGCAGTTCTTC.

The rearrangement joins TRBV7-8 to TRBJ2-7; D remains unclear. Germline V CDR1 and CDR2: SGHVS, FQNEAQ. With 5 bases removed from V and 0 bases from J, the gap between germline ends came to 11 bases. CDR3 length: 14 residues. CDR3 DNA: TGTGCCAGCAGCCCTGACACCAACTCCTACGAGCAGTACTTC. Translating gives CASSPDTNSYEQYF.

The CDR3 sequence: CASSTPTGTYEQYF. DNA for the CDR3: TGTGCCAGTAGTACCCCAACAGGGACCTACGAGCAGTACTTC. V usage is TRBV19 and J usage is TRBJ2-7, with D possibly being TRBD1 (6 bases). The ends were cut back, 4 bases at V and 2 bases at J, with 12 bases in the middle. This CDR3 spans 14 amino acids. Germline assignment: CDR1 LNHDA and CDR2 SQIVND (reference sequence).

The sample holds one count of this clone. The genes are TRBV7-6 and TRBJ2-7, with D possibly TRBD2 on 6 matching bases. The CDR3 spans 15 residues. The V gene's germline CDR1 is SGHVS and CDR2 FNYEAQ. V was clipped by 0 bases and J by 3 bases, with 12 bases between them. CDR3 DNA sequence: TGTGCCAGCAGCTTAGCGGGAGGTGAGCTCTACGAGCAGTACTTC. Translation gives CASSLAGGELYEQYF.

The CDR3 nucleotides are TGTGCCAGCAGGGAGCGGGGGCCCTACAATGAGCAGTTCTTC. It translates to CASRERGPYNEQFF. The genes are TRBV6-5 and TRBJ2-1; 8 nucleotides line up with TRBD2. The CDR3 runs 14 residues. Germline V gene lookup returns CDR1 MNHEY and CDR2 SVGAGI. V lost 6 bases, J lost 2 bases, and 3 bases stayed unmatched.

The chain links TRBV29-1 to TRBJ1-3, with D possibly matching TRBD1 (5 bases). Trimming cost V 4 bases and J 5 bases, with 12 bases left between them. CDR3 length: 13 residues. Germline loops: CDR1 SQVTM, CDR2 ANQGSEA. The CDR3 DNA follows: TGCAGCGTTGCGCCAGGGCATAGAAACACCATATATTTT. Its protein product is CSVAPGHRNTIYF.